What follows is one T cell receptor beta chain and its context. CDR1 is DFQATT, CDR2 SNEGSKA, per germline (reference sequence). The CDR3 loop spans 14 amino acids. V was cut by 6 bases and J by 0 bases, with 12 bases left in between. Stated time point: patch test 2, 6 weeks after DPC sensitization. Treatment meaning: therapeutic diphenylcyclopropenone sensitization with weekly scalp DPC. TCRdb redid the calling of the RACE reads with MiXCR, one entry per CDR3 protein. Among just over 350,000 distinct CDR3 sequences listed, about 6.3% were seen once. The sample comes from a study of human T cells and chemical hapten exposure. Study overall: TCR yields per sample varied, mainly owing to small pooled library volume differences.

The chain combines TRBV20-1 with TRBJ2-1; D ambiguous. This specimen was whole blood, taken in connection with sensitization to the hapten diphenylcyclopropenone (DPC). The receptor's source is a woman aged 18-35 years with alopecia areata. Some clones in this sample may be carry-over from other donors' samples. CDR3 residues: CSAYPSNSYNEQFF. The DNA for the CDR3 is TGCAGTGCCTACCCTAGTAACTCCTACAATGAGCAGTTCTTC.